Presented here are 26 T cell receptor beta chains from one specimen sequenced in a study of neurological immune-mediated disorders (dated by TCRdb to between 2017 and 2020). To prepare the library, 5' RACE was applied. Data came from an Illumina HiSeq 2500. Using fastp trimming at Q25 and MiXCR clonotype assembly, TCRdb reanalyzed the public sequencing data and kept in-frame beta chains. A single entry per CDR3 protein holds the most common genes and DNA from its merged rows. The sample data list 65,000 to 70,000 distinct CDR3 sequences, and roughly 3.9% of these were observed just once. Together, the top ten hold approximately 1.2% of the sample. Sequenced material: PBMCs. The receptors come from a man aged 25 to 40 with multiple sclerosis.

V is TRBV29-1 and J is TRBJ2-1; D tentatively fits TRBD1 or TRBD2 (5 bases each). V gave up 7 bases and J gave up 9 bases, with 13 bases separating them. Germline CDR1 SQVTM, CDR2 ANQGSEA. The CDR3 extends over 11 amino acids. The CDR3 DNA sequence: TGCAGCGGTGAGTGGGGGACTGAGCAGTTCTTC. Encoded protein: CSGEWGTEQFF.

This clonotype was detected ten times or more. The chain uses TRBV7-9 and TRBJ2-7; TRBD2 matches 11 bases. The CDR3 spans 15 residues. The germline V gene encodes CDR1 SEHNR and CDR2 FQNEAQ (reference sequence). The V gene end was trimmed by 5 bases and the J gene end by 5 bases; junction bases not matched to a gene: 8. The CDR3 DNA is TGTGCCAGCAGCCCTCCACCGGGACTAGCGGACGAGCAGTACTTC. This codes for CASSPPPGLADEQYF.

Ten or more counts support this clonotype. J is TRBJ2-1 and V is TRBV9, with TRBD2 identical over 9 bases. Germline assignment: CDR1 SGDLS and CDR2 YYNGEE. V dropped 5 bases and J dropped 6; count of bases not matched to a gene: 6. This CDR3 has 14 residues. The CDR3 DNA sequence: TGTGCCAGCAGAGCCAGCGGGGGGACCAATGAGCAGTTCTTC. It is translated as CASRASGGTNEQFF. Based on the CDR3 plus reference TRBV9 and TRBJ2-1, the full variable domain is DSGVTQTPKHLITATGQRVTLRCSPRSGDLSVYWYQQSLDQGLQFLIQYYNGEERAKGNILERFSAQQFPDLHSELNLSSLELGDSALYFCASRASGGTNEQFFGPGTRLTVL.

This clonotype was observed many times. The V and J genes are TRBV20-1 and TRBJ2-5, with a tentative D call TRBD2 (6 bases). V was shortened by 0 bases and J by 2 bases, with 13 bases between the two germline ends. Germline V gene lookup returns CDR1 DFQATT and CDR2 SNEGSKA (reference sequence). The CDR3 runs to 15 residues. CDR3 residues: CSARDSQGGQETQYF. The CDR3 DNA follows: TGCAGTGCTAGAGATTCGCAGGGAGGTCAAGAGACCCAGTACTTC.

This clonotype was counted many times. The chain employs TRBV5-6 and TRBJ2-2; D is perhaps TRBD1 (6 bases). The V and J ends lost 1 base and 5 bases respectively, with 12 bases between them. Looked up from germline, CDR1 is SGHDT and CDR2 is YYEEEE. This CDR3 is built from 15 residues. CDR3 sequence (DNA): TGTGCCAGCAGCTTGTCAGGGGTTGTAACCGGGGAGCTGTTTTTT. Translated: CASSLSGVVTGELFF.

Many counts were recorded for this clonotype. The rearrangement joins TRBV20-1 to TRBJ2-6; 11 positions match TRBD1. Germline trimming cut 1 base from V and 1 base from J; bases unmatched to any gene: 3. CDR1 is DFQATT and CDR2 is SNEGSKA in the germline V gene (reference sequence). The CDR3 runs to 17 residues. The CDR3 sequence: CSARGGTGGSGANVLTF. The CDR3 DNA reads as TGCAGTGCTAGAGGCGGGACAGGGGGATCTGGGGCCAACGTCCTGACTTTC.

This clonotype was counted a few times. This chain uses TRBV20-1 with TRBJ2-7; D unresolved. The CDR3 runs to 15 residues. Germline V gives CDR1 DFQATT, CDR2 SNEGSKA (reference sequence). Trimming stripped 3 bases from V and 1 base from J, with 16 bases between. The CDR3 sequence is CSASSAGMPSYEQYF. The DNA of the CDR3 is TGCAGTGCTAGTTCGGCTGGGATGCCTTCCTACGAGCAGTACTTC.

This clonotype was counted ten times or more. The gene calls are TRBV20-1 and TRBJ2-3; TRBD2 matches at 10 bases. CDR3 length: 15 amino acids. V trimming: 5 bases; J trimming: 2 bases; junction bases outside the gene matches: 7. In germline, CDR1 is DFQATT, CDR2 SNEGSKA (reference sequence). CDR3 sequence (DNA): TGCAGTGCTGATAAACTAGCGGGGACCACAGATACGCAGTATTTT. Protein sequence: CSADKLAGTTDTQYF.

This clonotype was counted at least ten times. This sequence joins TRBV20-1 and TRBJ2-3; D is perhaps TRBD1 or TRBD2 (5 bases each). CDR3 length equals 13 residues. Germline values: CDR1 DFQATT, CDR2 SNEGSKA (reference sequence). The V gene lost 1 base and the J gene lost 10 bases, with 15 bases spanning the gap. The CDR3 nucleotides are TGCAGTGCTAGAGGCAGGGACCCCAGGGCGCAGTATTTT. Amino acid sequence: CSARGRDPRAQYF.

Only a few counts were recorded for this clonotype. The rearrangement joins TRBV27 to TRBJ2-3, with D possibly TRBD2 on 5 matching bases. Trimming took off 7 bases at V and 4 bases at J, with 12 bases between the two ends. Germline V gene sequence: CDR1 MNHEY, CDR2 SMNVEV (reference sequence). The CDR3 runs 13 residues. The CDR3 loop reads CASTRGTADTQYF. In DNA, the CDR3 is TGTGCCAGCACCCGGGGTACGGCAGATACGCAGTATTTT.

This clonotype was detected many times. This chain joins TRBV6-5 and TRBJ2-3; the match to TRBD1 covers 7 bases. This CDR3 is 13 amino acids long. Germline CDR1 reads MNHEY; CDR2 reads SVGAGI. Unmatched junction bases numbered 7, after V lost 6 bases and J lost 7 bases. The CDR3 region is CASRGTARHTQYF. DNA of the CDR3: TGTGCCAGCAGGGGGACAGCCCGCCATACGCAGTATTTT.

The table lists this clonotype with a few counts. The chain couples TRBV20-1 to TRBJ2-1, with 9 bases lining up with TRBD1. The length of the CDR3 is 14 residues. Looked up from germline, CDR1 is DFQATT and CDR2 is SNEGSKA (reference sequence). The junction had 6 bases not matched to a gene; V was cut back by 7 bases and J by 2 bases. The CDR3 sequence is CSVPDRGAYNEQFF. The DNA of the CDR3 is TGCAGTGTTCCCGACAGGGGGGCCTACAATGAGCAGTTCTTC.

The chain employs TRBV18 and TRBJ1-5, with D possibly matching TRBD1 (5 bases). The germline CDR1 and CDR2 sequences are KGHSH and LQKENI. The CDR3 loop spans 13 amino acids. V was clipped by 4 bases and J by 8 bases, with 12 bases between them. CDR3 sequence reads: CASSRAQDEPQHF. As DNA, the CDR3 is TGTGCCAGCTCACGCGCACAGGATGAGCCCCAGCATTTT.

The chain carries TRBV29-1 and TRBJ2-1; tentative D call: TRBD2 (5 bases). V was clipped by 0 bases and J by 8 bases, with 11 bases between them. This CDR3 has 13 residues. Germline assignment: CDR1 SQVTM and CDR2 ANQGSEA. Here the CDR3 DNA reads TGCAGCGTTGAAGATGCTAGCTTGGATGAGCAGTTCTTC. Residues: CSVEDASLDEQFF.

This clonotype has ten or more counts. Written as DNA, the CDR3 is TGCAGTGCCCGATTACAGGGGGGACGTGAAAAACTGTTTTTT. This encodes CSARLQGGREKLFF. The J gene is TRBJ1-4, the V gene TRBV20-1, with 8 bases lining up with TRBD1. The germline V gene encodes CDR1 DFQATT and CDR2 SNEGSKA (reference sequence). V lost 6 bases to trimming and J lost 7 bases; unmatched junction nucleotides: 10. This CDR3 has 14 residues.

There are many counts of this clonotype. The chain recombines TRBV7-9 with TRBJ1-2; 7 bases are shared with TRBD1. The length of the CDR3 is 15 residues. V shed 3 bases and J 4 bases; nucleotides not matched to a gene: 8. From germline, CDR1 is SEHNR and CDR2 FQNEAQ (reference sequence). For the CDR3, the DNA is TGTGCCAGCAGCTTTCCGGGACAGAACTTCTATGGCTACACCTTC. It codes for CASSFPGQNFYGYTF.

This clonotype was detected many times. The chain uses TRBV6-5 and TRBJ1-1, with a tentative D call TRBD1 (5 bases). V was pared by 2 bases and J by 1 base, with 8 bases between. From germline, CDR1 is MNHEY and CDR2 SVGAGI. The CDR3 is made up of 14 amino acids. The CDR3 spells CASSYGDGNTEAFF. CDR3 DNA: TGTGCCAGCAGTTACGGGGACGGGAACACTGAAGCTTTCTTT.

V gene TRBV7-2 combines with J gene TRBJ2-1, with D uncertain. Germline values: CDR1 SGHTA, CDR2 FQGNSA. Trimming removed 2 bases at V and 0 bases at J, with 11 bases between. This CDR3 contains 16 residues. The CDR3 is CASSLSGVYSYNEQFF. CDR3 nucleotides: TGTGCCAGCAGCTTATCTGGGGTATACTCCTACAATGAGCAGTTCTTC.

This clonotype was seen a few times. The chain joins TRBV5-1 to TRBJ2-7; the match to TRBD1 covers 7 bases. CDR3 length: 15 residues. Germline assignment: CDR1 SGHRS and CDR2 YFSETQ. V was clipped by 4 bases and J by 3 bases; unmatched bases: 10. The CDR3 is CASSIEPGQFYEQYF. CDR3 in DNA: TGCGCCAGCAGCATTGAACCGGGACAGTTCTACGAGCAGTACTTC.

This clonotype was picked up many times. The chain carries TRBV29-1 and TRBJ1-2, with D tentatively TRBD1 (5 bases). Germline CDR1 and CDR2: SQVTM and ANQGSEA. Trimming took off 6 bases at V and 8 bases at J, with 13 bases between the two ends. The CDR3 covers 11 residues. CDR3 sequence reads: CSVSPGGGYTF. The CDR3 bases are TGCAGCGTGAGTCCGGGGGGAGGCTACACCTTC.

This clonotype was seen only a few times. J is TRBJ1-5 and V is TRBV20-1; no clear D gene. V was cut by 4 bases and J by 4 bases, with 14 bases left in between. Germline V gives CDR1 DFQATT, CDR2 SNEGSKA (reference sequence). The CDR3 spans 14 residues. CDR3 loop: CSANPTETNQPQHF. CDR3 nucleotides: TGCAGTGCTAACCCCACAGAAACAAATCAGCCCCAGCATTTT.

This clonotype was found many times. The gene calls are TRBV7-9 and TRBJ2-7; 11 bases agree with TRBD2. This CDR3 has 16 amino acids. V lost 5 bases, J lost 0 bases, and 6 bases stayed unmatched. Germline CDR1 SEHNR, CDR2 FQNEAQ (reference sequence). This CDR3 is CASSPSGTSGSYEQYF. The CDR3 nucleotides read TGTGCCAGCAGCCCGTCCGGGACTAGCGGCTCCTACGAGCAGTACTTC.

This clonotype was counted between two and nine times. One junction end does not reproduce the germline sequence, and a read error may be involved. The chain is built from TRBV10-3 and TRBJ1-5; 10 bases are shared with TRBD1. This CDR3 comprises 17 residues. Germline CDR1 and CDR2: ENHRY and SYGVKD. CDR3 sequence: CAISVDRGLSSNQPQNF. The CDR3 DNA follows: TGTGCCATCAGCGTCGACAGGGGGCTCAGTAGCAATCAGCCCCAGAATTTT.

This clonotype was counted many times. The chain combines TRBV6-5 with TRBJ2-5; TRBD2 matches 12 bases. Germline V gene sequence: CDR1 MNHEY, CDR2 SVGAGI. V dropped 5 bases and J dropped 3; count of bases not matched to a gene: 7. The CDR3 runs to 16 residues. CDR3 nucleotide sequence: TGTGCCAGCAGTACCTGGACTAGCGGGAAAAAAGAGACCCAGTACTTC. It translates to CASSTWTSGKKETQYF.

This chain links TRBV9 with TRBJ2-3, with D possibly TRBD2 on 5 matching bases. Germline V gene lookup returns CDR1 SGDLS and CDR2 YYNGEE. Trimming took 4 bases from V and 2 from J, leaving 14 bases between them. CDR3 length: 15 residues. DNA of the CDR3: TGTGCCAGCAGCCCCATCCCCGGGGTCACAGATACGCAGTATTTT. Its protein is CASSPIPGVTDTQYF.

This clonotype was counted at least ten times. The V and J genes are TRBV7-9 and TRBJ1-4, with no clear D. CDR1 and CDR2 (germline): SEHNR, FQNEAQ (reference sequence). The CDR3 has 11 residues. Trimming left V 5 bases short and J 8 bases short, with 6 bases between. The CDR3 DNA reads TGTGCCAGCAGCCCGGGCGAAAAACTGTTTTTT. Its protein product is CASSPGEKLFF.